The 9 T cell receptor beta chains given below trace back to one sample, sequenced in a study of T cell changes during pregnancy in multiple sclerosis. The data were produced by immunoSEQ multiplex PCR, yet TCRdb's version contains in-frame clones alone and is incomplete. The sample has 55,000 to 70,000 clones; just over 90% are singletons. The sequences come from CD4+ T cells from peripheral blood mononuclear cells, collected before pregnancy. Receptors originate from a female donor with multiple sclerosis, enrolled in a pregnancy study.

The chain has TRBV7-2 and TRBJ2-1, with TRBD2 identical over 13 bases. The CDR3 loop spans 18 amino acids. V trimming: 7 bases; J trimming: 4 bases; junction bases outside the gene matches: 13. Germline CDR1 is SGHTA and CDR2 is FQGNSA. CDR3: CASTLRRLAGGRYNEQFF. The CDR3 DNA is TGTGCCAGCACCCTTCGGAGACTAGCGGGAGGACGGTACAATGAGCAGTTCTTC.

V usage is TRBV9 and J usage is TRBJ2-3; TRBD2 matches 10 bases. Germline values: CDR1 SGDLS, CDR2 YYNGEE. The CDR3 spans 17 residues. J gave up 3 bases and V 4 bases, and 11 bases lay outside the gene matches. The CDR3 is CASSPRTSGLVTDTQYF. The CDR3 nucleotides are TGTGCCAGCAGCCCTCGGACTAGCGGTTTGGTAACAGATACGCAGTATTTT.

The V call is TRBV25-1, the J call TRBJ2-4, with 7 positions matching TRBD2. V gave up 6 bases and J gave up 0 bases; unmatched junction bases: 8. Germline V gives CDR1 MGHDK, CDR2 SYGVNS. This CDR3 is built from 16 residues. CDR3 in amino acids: CASRGPGGLAKNIQYF. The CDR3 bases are TGTGCCAGCAGGGGCCCGGGGGGTCTAGCCAAAAACATTCAGTACTTC.

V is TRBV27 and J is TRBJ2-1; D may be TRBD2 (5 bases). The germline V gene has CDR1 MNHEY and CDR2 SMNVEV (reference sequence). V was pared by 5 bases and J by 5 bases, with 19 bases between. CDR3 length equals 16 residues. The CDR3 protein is CASSPVGVGKNNEQFF. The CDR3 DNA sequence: TGTGCCAGCAGTCCCGTCGGGGTTGGAAAGAACAATGAGCAGTTCTTC.

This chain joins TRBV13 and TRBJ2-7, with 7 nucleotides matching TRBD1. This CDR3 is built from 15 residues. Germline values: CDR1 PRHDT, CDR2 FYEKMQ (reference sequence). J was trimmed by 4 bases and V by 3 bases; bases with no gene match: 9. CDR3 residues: CASSLGQLKRYEQYF. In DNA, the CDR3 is TGTGCCAGCAGCTTGGGACAGCTTAAAAGGTACGAGCAGTACTTC.

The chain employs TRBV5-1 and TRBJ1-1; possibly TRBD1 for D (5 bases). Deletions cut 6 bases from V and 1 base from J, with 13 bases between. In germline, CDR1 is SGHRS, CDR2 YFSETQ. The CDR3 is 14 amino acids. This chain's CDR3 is CASTLTQGNTEAFF. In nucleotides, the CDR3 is TGCGCCAGCACCCTGACGCAGGGGAACACTGAAGCTTTCTTT. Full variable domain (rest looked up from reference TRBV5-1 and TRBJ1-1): KAGVTQTPRYLIKTRGQQVTLSCSPISGHRSVSWYQQTPGQGLQFLFEYFSETQRNKGNFPGRFSGRQFSNSRSEMNVSTLELGDSALYLCASTLTQGNTEAFFGQGTRLTVV.

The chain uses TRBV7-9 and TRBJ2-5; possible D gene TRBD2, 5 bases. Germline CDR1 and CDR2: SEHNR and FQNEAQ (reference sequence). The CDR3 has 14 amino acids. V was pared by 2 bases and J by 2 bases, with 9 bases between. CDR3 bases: TGTGCCAGCAGCTTAAGGTCGGGACAAGAGACCCAGTACTTC. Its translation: CASSLRSGQETQYF.

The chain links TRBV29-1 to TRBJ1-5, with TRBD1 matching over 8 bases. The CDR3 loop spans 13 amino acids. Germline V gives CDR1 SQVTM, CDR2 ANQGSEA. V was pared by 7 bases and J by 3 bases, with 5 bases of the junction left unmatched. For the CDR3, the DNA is TGCAGCGCCGGACAGGGTAACAATCAGCCCCAGCATTTT. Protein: CSAGQGNNQPQHF.

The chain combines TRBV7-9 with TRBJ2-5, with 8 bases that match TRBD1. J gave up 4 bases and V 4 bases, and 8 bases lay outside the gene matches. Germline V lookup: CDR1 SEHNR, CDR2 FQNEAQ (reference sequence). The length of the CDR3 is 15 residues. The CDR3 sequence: CASSSNSGGAETQYF. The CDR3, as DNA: TGTGCCAGCAGCTCTAATTCAGGGGGCGCAGAGACCCAGTACTTC.